These 30 T cell receptor beta chains were all obtained from the same sample, sequenced in a study of blood T cell repertoires in COVID-19. Sequencing was performed with immunoSEQ multiplex PCR; in TCRdb, only in-frame clones are kept and a portion is missing. This sample has about 300,000 clones, with just over 85% found just once. Sample: PBMCs or T cells enriched from blood (not recorded which). The receptors come from a man aged 25-45 years who had recovered from COVID-19.

The V and J genes are TRBV5-4 and TRBJ2-7; 14 bases are shared with TRBD2. This CDR3 is built from 19 residues. The V and J ends lost 0 bases and 2 bases, in that order; junction bases with no gene match: 10. Germline CDR1 and CDR2: SGHNT and YYREEE (reference sequence). CDR3 nucleotide sequence: TGTGCCAGCAGCTTGGGGCGGGGACTAGCGGGAGTAGCGGCCTACGAGCAGTACTTC. This encodes CASSLGRGLAGVAAYEQYF.

The chain links TRBV11-3 to TRBJ2-7; no clear D. V shed 4 bases and J shed 2 bases, with 12 bases lying between them. Germline values: CDR1 SGHNT, CDR2 YENEEA. The CDR3 sequence is 14 residues long. In DNA, the CDR3 is TGTGCCAGCAGCTCGAGGTCGGCTGCCTACGAGCAGTACTTC. This encodes CASSSRSAAYEQYF.

This CDR3 reads CASRSPGSYNSPLHF. CDR3 in DNA: TGTGCCAGCAGATCCCCAGGATCCTATAATTCACCCCTCCACTTT. This chain uses TRBV6-5 with TRBJ1-6, with D uncertain. Trimming took 6 bases from V and 1 from J, leaving 10 bases between them. The germline V gene has CDR1 MNHEY and CDR2 SVGAGI. The CDR3 sequence is 15 residues long.

The rearrangement joins TRBV15 to TRBJ2-3, with 7 bases that match TRBD1. Per the germline V gene, CDR1 is LNHNV and CDR2 is YYDKDF (reference sequence). CDR3 length equals 17 residues. The V gene end was trimmed by 3 bases and the J gene end by 3 bases; junction bases not matched to a gene: 12. CDR3 sequence: CATSRDRPLERTDTQYF. The CDR3, as DNA: TGTGCCACCAGCAGGGACAGGCCCCTGGAACGGACAGATACGCAGTATTTT.

The chain has TRBV7-2 and TRBJ2-3; the match to TRBD2 covers 11 bases. CDR1 and CDR2 from the germline V gene are SGHTA and FQGNSA. Trimming removed 3 bases from V and 7 bases from J; junction bases left unmatched: 6. The CDR3 totals 15 residues. CDR3 in DNA: TGTGCCAGCAGCTTTAGCGGGGGGGGACGTAATACGCAGTATTTT. Protein: CASSFSGGGRNTQYF.

The V gene is TRBV29-1, the J gene TRBJ2-7; 7 positions match TRBD1. The CDR3 covers 13 residues. Losses at the gene ends were 3 bases for V and 2 bases for J; bases not matched to a gene: 4. Germline CDR1 SQVTM, CDR2 ANQGSEA. The CDR3 nucleotides are TGCAGCGTTGAGGAGACAGGGACCTACGAGCAGTACTTC. Its translation is CSVEETGTYEQYF.

The V and J genes are TRBV11-2 and TRBJ2-1; D possibly corresponds to TRBD2 (6 bases). V lost 0 bases, J lost 0 bases, and 9 bases lay in between. From germline, CDR1 is SGHAT and CDR2 FQNNGV. CDR3 length: 16 amino acids. The CDR3 region is CASSLDAGSSYNEQFF. The CDR3 DNA reads as TGTGCCAGCAGCTTAGACGCCGGGAGCTCCTACAATGAGCAGTTCTTC.

The DNA for the CDR3 is TGTGCCAGCAGTGAGACCTACGGGGGGCTGACGAACACTGAAGCTTTCTTT. This sequence encodes CASSETYGGLTNTEAFF. The V gene is TRBV6-4, the J gene TRBJ1-1; D may be TRBD1 (6 bases). Trimming cost V 3 bases and J 1 base, with 18 bases left between them. Germline CDR1 reads MRHNA; CDR2 reads SNTAGT. CDR3 length equals 17 residues.

J is TRBJ2-1 and V is TRBV29-1, with 10 nucleotides matching TRBD2. The junction had 9 bases not matched to a gene; V was cut back by 7 bases and J by 3 bases. Germline V lookup: CDR1 SQVTM, CDR2 ANQGSEA. This CDR3 comprises 15 residues. The CDR3, as DNA: TGCAGCGGCATACTAGCGGGATCTATCTACAATGAGCAGTTCTTC. Translating gives CSGILAGSIYNEQFF.

The chain uses TRBV24-1 and TRBJ1-4, with 7 bases matching TRBD1. This CDR3 contains 15 residues. V shed 2 bases, J shed 7 bases, and the junction held 6 bases outside the gene matches. Per the germline V gene, CDR1 is KGHDR and CDR2 is SFDVKD. The CDR3 DNA reads as TGTGCCACCAGTGATTCCCGGGACAGCGTTGAAAAACTGTTTTTT. It specifies CATSDSRDSVEKLFF.

This clone was counted a single time. The J gene is TRBJ2-1, the V gene TRBV3-1 (or the pseudogene TRBV3-2); 14 nucleotides align to TRBD2. CDR3 size: 20 residues. Losses at the gene ends were 6 bases for V and 7 bases for J; bases not matched to a gene: 20. The V gene's germline CDR1 is LGHDT and CDR2 YNNKEL (reference sequence). The CDR3 DNA reads TGTGCCAGCAGGGCCCCCATCGGGACTAGCGGGGGCCGCCGGGGGAATGAGCAGTTCTTC. It specifies CASRAPIGTSGGRRGNEQFF.

CDR3 protein: CASVTADEQFF. CDR3 sequence (DNA): TGTGCCAGCGTCACGGCGGATGAGCAGTTCTTC. The chain carries TRBV28 and TRBJ2-1, with D uncertain. Germline V gives CDR1 MDHEN, CDR2 SYDVKM. The CDR3 has 11 residues. Trimming left V 8 bases short and J 8 bases short, with 10 bases between.

The genes are TRBV6-5 and TRBJ1-1; D is unresolved. This CDR3 is 15 amino acids long. The germline V gene encodes CDR1 MNHEY and CDR2 SVGAGI. V lost 0 bases and J 1 base, leaving 9 bases between the germline ends. The CDR3 sequence: CASSYSVQANTEAFF. The CDR3 DNA reads as TGTGCCAGCAGTTACTCGGTCCAGGCGAACACTGAAGCTTTCTTT.

In the case of this clone: The same CDR3 arises from other DNA sequences in this sample as well. The chain carries TRBV11-3 and TRBJ2-3; D ambiguous. The CDR3 runs to 12 residues. The germline V gene has CDR1 SGHNT and CDR2 YENEEA. V lost 3 bases to trimming and J lost 2 bases, with 3 bases between them. CDR3 sequence reads: CASSLYTDTQYF. In DNA, the CDR3 is TGTGCCAGCAGCTTGTACACAGATACGCAGTATTTT.

This clone showed up just a few times. In DNA form, the CDR3 reads TGTGCCAGCAGTGAAGTGTACAGGGGTTCCTACGAGCAGTACTTC. Its translation is CASSEVYRGSYEQYF. The rearrangement joins TRBV6-1 to TRBJ2-7, with TRBD1 matching over 7 bases. Germline V lookup: CDR1 MNHNS, CDR2 SASEGT. With 1 base clipped from V and 1 base from J, the junction kept 4 bases outside the gene matches. The CDR3 loop spans 15 amino acids.

The chain joins TRBV6-4 to TRBJ2-6, with a tentative D call TRBD1 (5 bases). Looked up from germline, CDR1 is MRHNA and CDR2 is SNTAGT. The CDR3 consists of 16 residues. V was cut by 4 bases and J by 0 bases, with 10 bases left in between. The CDR3 protein is CASSADSNSGANVLTF. In DNA form, the CDR3 reads TGTGCCAGCAGTGCCGACAGTAACTCTGGGGCCAACGTCCTGACTTTC.

The chain has TRBV5-1 and TRBJ2-3; 7 nucleotides match TRBD2. Germline values: CDR1 SGHRS, CDR2 YFSETQ. There are 14 residues in the CDR3. V gave up 4 bases and J gave up 4 bases; unmatched junction bases: 6. The CDR3 here is CASSPTSYPDTQYF. The CDR3 DNA is TGCGCCAGCAGCCCGACTAGCTACCCAGATACGCAGTATTTT.

The chain couples TRBV7-2 to TRBJ2-3; D not resolved. The V end lost 5 bases, the J end lost 0 bases, and 3 bases lay between the germline ends. This CDR3 has 12 amino acids. The germline V gene has CDR1 SGHTA and CDR2 FQGNSA. The CDR3 spells CASSLSTDTQYF. The CDR3 bases are TGTGCCAGCAGCCTTAGCACAGATACGCAGTATTTT.

The rearrangement joins TRBV29-1 to TRBJ2-3; the D gene is possibly TRBD2 (5 bases). Trimming took off 6 bases at V and 2 bases at J, with 12 bases between the two ends. The CDR3 sequence is 13 residues long. The germline V gene has CDR1 SQVTM and CDR2 ANQGSEA. CDR3 residues: CSVEARVTDTQYF. CDR3 nucleotide sequence: TGCAGCGTGGAGGCTCGGGTCACAGATACGCAGTATTTT.

The chain joins TRBV5-1 to TRBJ2-7; 10 nucleotides agree with TRBD2. CDR1 is SGHRS and CDR2 is YFSETQ in the germline V gene. The CDR3 runs to 15 residues. The V segment lost 5 bases and the J segment 3 bases; nucleotides outside the gene matches: 8. CDR3 region: CASSLRAGGVYEQYF. In DNA form, the CDR3 reads TGCGCCAGCAGTTTAAGAGCGGGAGGGGTCTACGAGCAGTACTTC.

This clone was recorded a few times. The chain uses TRBV12-2 and TRBJ2-3; the table names TRBD2, a call not compared with the DNA. TRBV12-2 has pseudogene status. The CDR3 has 13 residues. The CDR3 region is CASRLAPGDTQYF. CDR3 coding DNA: TGTGCAAGTCGCTTAGCGCCCGGAGATACGCAGTATTTT.

The rearrangement uses TRBV11-1 and TRBJ1-1, with 8 bases aligning to TRBD1. V was clipped by 5 bases and J by 5 bases; unmatched bases: 7. The CDR3 is 14 residues long. Germline V lookup: CDR1 SGHAT, CDR2 FQDESV (reference sequence). The CDR3 bases are TGTGCCAGCAGCCCTCAGGGGGCGCTTACTGAAGCTTTCTTT. Protein: CASSPQGALTEAFF.

The chain carries TRBV5-1 and TRBJ1-3; perhaps TRBD1 as D (5 bases). The CDR3 contains 14 residues. Germline loops: CDR1 SGHRS, CDR2 YFSETQ. Trimming stripped 4 bases from V and 0 bases from J, with 8 bases between. In nucleotides, the CDR3 is TGCGCCAGCAGCGGGGGAGGCTCTGGAAACACCATATATTTT. Translation gives CASSGGGSGNTIYF.

On this clone itself: At one of its ends the junction is not consistent with the germline gene, which may arise from a read error. This chain uses TRBV10-3 with TRBJ2-5; 9 bases agree with TRBD1. The CDR3 is 15 residues long. CDR1 is ENHRY, CDR2 SYGVKD, per germline. The CDR3 sequence is CAISSTGGTQETQYF. CDR3 DNA: TGTGCCATCAGTTCGACAGGGGGGACCCAAGAGACCCAATACTTC.

The chain has TRBV10-2 and TRBJ1-5, with a weak D call TRBD1 (6 bases). The V gene's germline CDR1 is WSHSY and CDR2 SAAADI. This CDR3 is 14 amino acids long. V shed 5 bases and J shed 0 bases, with 8 bases lying between them. In DNA form, the CDR3 reads TGCGCCAGCAGTCTGGACAGTAGCAATCAGCCCCAGCATTTT. Encoded protein: CASSLDSSNQPQHF.

The chain joins TRBV19 to TRBJ1-1; 7 nucleotides match TRBD1. Germline V CDR1 and CDR2: LNHDA, SQIVND (reference sequence). Losses at the gene ends were 7 bases for V and 3 bases for J; bases not matched to a gene: 5. The CDR3 covers 13 residues. CDR3 nucleotides: TGTGCCAGTAATCAGGGGGGTCACACTGAAGCTTTCTTT. Its protein product is CASNQGGHTEAFF.

The rearrangement joins TRBV6-1 to TRBJ1-5; D uncertain. Germline-derived CDR1 and CDR2 are MNHNS and SASEGT. With 0 bases removed from V and 2 bases from J, the gap between germline ends came to 11 bases. The CDR3 runs to 16 residues. This CDR3 is CASSEAPGMGNQPQHF. The CDR3, as DNA: TGTGCCAGCAGTGAAGCCCCCGGGATGGGCAATCAGCCCCAGCATTTT.

This chain joins TRBV5-4 and TRBJ1-1; TRBD1 might be the D (6 bases). Germline CDR1 and CDR2: SGHNT and YYREEE (reference sequence). CDR3 length equals 14 residues. Trimming took 3 bases from V and 7 from J, leaving 16 bases between them. This CDR3 is CASSSWDNPLEAFF. CDR3 nucleotides: TGTGCCAGCAGCTCTTGGGACAACCCCCTTGAAGCTTTCTTT. Filled out from reference TRBV5-4 and TRBJ1-1, the complete variable domain reads ETGVTQSPTHLIKTRGQQVTLRCSSQSGHNTVSWYQQALGQGPQFIFQYYREEENGRGNFPPRFSGLQFPNYSSELNVNALELDDSALYLCASSSWDNPLEAFFGQGTRLTVV.

This clone appeared once. The chain recombines TRBV18 with TRBJ2-3; D may be TRBD2 (6 bases). There are 17 residues in the CDR3. V lost 0 bases, J lost 2 bases, and 15 bases lay in between. Germline V CDR1 and CDR2: KGHSH, LQKENI. The DNA of the CDR3 is TGTGCCAGCTCACCACCGTATAGCGCGGGGTTCACAGATACGCAGTATTTT. Translating it yields CASSPPYSAGFTDTQYF.

This clone was seen once. The chain carries TRBV29-1 and TRBJ1-2; D might be TRBD1 (6 bases). The CDR3 totals 18 residues. V was trimmed by 4 bases and J by 3 bases, leaving 27 bases between them. Per germline, CDR1 SQVTM and CDR2 ANQGSEA. The CDR3 loop reads CSVAGRPRDKQGHYGYTF. The CDR3 DNA is TGCAGCGTTGCTGGCCGCCCAAGGGATAAGCAGGGGCACTATGGCTACACCTTC.